This T cell receptor (beta chain) was sequenced during a study of regulatory T cells in long-lasting Graves disease. Findings and caveats of the study: Persistent disease preferred TRBV28, TRBJ1-2 and TRBJ2-5.

Time point here: newly diagnosed GD, antithyroid drugs for less than 3 months. After RNA was extracted from PBMCs, the TCR library was made from it. An endocrinology department in Xi'an, China, supplied the patients. There are 13 residues in the CDR3. V dropped 7 bases and J dropped 5; count of bases not matched to a gene: 7. According to the study, TCR beta libraries were built with iRepertoire HTBI primers and CDR3-region Arm-PCR. TCRdb fed the multiplex PCR reads into MiXCR, producing one record per CDR3 protein. Of hundreds of thousands of distinct CDR3 sequences in the sample, approximately 13% were seen once. With regard to this clonotype: What it binds is not known. Being one base from a much bigger clone, this may be a read error.

The sample was also reused in another study, on T cells in Graves' hyperthyroidism and ophthalmopathy. That paper notes: Exclusion criteria comprised uncontrolled infection, other autoimmune disease, pregnancy or lactation.

The source was peripheral blood mononuclear cells (PBMCs), collected at new diagnosis, from a patient treated with antithyroid drugs. The chain uses TRBV12-3 or TRBV12-4 and TRBJ2-7; 8 positions agree with TRBD2. The clonotype comes from a man aged 25 to 40 with Graves disease. This chain's CDR3 is CASTGGVRNEQYF. The DNA for the CDR3 is TGTGCCAGCACGGGGGGGGTCCGGAACGAGCAGTACTTC.